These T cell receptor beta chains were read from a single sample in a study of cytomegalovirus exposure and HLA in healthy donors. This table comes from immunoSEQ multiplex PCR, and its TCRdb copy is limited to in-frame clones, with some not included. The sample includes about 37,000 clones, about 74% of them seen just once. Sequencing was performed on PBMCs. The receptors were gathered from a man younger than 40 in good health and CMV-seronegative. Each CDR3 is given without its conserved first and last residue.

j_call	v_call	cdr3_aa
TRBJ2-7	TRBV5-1	ASSLGTGTDCEKY
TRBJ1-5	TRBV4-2	ASSQGTENQPQH
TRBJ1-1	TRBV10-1	ASSESTAGNTEAF
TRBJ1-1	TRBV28	ASSARTGADTEAF
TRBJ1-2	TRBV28	ASSPTGTGGDYGYT
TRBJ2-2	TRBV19	ASSRQGNTGELF
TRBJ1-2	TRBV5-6	ASSLVAGGGYP
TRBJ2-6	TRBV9	ASSSPGRGANVLT
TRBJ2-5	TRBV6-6	ASSYSGGAETQY
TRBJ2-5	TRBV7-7	ASSLGGLGVETQY
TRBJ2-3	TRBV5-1	ASSSFSGPTDTQY
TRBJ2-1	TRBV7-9	ASSQDRGQF
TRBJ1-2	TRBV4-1	ASSQDPDRGRRLGYGYT
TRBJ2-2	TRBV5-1	ASRGTRGGEANTGELF
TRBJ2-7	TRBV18	ASSPVTSGFYEQY
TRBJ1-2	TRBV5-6	ASSIANYGYT
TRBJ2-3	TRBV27	ASRQLDATDTQY
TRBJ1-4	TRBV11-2	ASSVMGTAREKLF
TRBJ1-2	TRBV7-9	ASSLDQGAYGYT
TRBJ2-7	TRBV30	AWSVGDSRKQY
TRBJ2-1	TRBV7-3	ASSPAGSYNEQF
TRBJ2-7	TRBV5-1	ASSSRLAGDREQY
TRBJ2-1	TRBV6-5	ASSPIAGVANEQF
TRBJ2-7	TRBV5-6	ASSLDGSSTYEQY
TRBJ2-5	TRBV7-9	ASSPAWDYQETQY
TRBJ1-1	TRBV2	ASRVTANTEAF
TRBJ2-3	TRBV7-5	ARTRVDTQY
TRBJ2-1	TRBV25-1	ASSDGRNEQF
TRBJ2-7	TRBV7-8	ASSLQGNEQY
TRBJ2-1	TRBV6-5	ASSLNSDNEQF
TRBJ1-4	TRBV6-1	ASRPGQAREKLF
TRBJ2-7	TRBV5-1	ASSLGQGASYEQY
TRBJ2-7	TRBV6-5	ASRGTSGGAPEQY
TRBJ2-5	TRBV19	ASSPGTRETQY
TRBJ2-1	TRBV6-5	ASSYRAGRNNEQF
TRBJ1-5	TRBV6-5	ASSYSGQSLPQH
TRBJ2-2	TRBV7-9	ASSLAPSVGGAPGELF
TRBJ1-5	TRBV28	ASSSDQPQH
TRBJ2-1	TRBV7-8	ASTQDRGKNEQF
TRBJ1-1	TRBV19	ASSPTGVASTEAF
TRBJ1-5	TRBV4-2	ASSQADRDNQPQH
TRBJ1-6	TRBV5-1	ASSPGGTPNSPLH
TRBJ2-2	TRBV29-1	SVEWQVSTGELF
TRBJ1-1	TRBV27	ASTPRGPANTEAF
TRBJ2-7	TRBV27	ASSLSYSLRYEQY
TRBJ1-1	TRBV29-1	SGIDGVTEAF
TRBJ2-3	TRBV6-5	ASRSPGTDTQY